This TCR beta chain is drawn from a study of prognosis after radiotherapy for stage I lung cancer (dated by TCRdb to about 2021). Concerning the study at large: Between April 2018 and January 2019, nineteen patients with stage I NSCLC were enrolled in Nanjing, China. About 15 of the patients presented with newly diagnosed primary stage I lung tumors; roughly 5 had oligometastatic NSCLC following surgical resection of the primary tumor. Every patient was deemed medically inoperable, over 10 because of comorbidities and 7 because they refused surgery. The cohort was made up of some twelve men and a handful of women, with a median age of around 70 years and an age range of about 53 to 95 years. Tumor histology was squamous cell carcinoma in more than five patients and adenocarcinoma in about a dozen. SBRT was delivered in 3 to 5 fractions with a biologically effective dose of at least 100 Gy, and image-guided IMRT or VMAT was used for delivery. Concurrent therapy was not administered to any patient alongside SBRT. Four of the 19 patients developed distant metastases after SBRT, at a median of around seven months; the other 15 showed no significant progression. Peripheral blood TCR beta repertoires were profiled in stage I NSCLC patients before and after stereotactic body radiotherapy, and the repertoires were related to distant failure. The study sequenced 38 blood samples from some 19 patients, one before and one after SBRT per patient. Overall study results and their limits: Differences in TRBV and TRBJ usage frequencies by metastasis status were reportedly observed in two V genes at baseline and in several V and two J genes after SBRT. No adjustment for multiple comparisons was applied to any of the reported P values. Post-SBRT Shannon entropy and its change from baseline were lower in patients who developed distant metastases; baseline Shannon entropy was not associated with metastases. Whether the expanded TCR clones were tumor-specific was not determined. The small cohort and short follow-up limited the study, so independent validation of the findings is needed. After SBRT, the count of unique TCR clones dropped from a median of approximately 10,000 beforehand to some 7,000 afterward (Wilcoxon paired P=0.011).

This clonotype was seen many times. The antigen this receptor binds is unknown. Base qualities are not at hand, and no much larger clone is one base apart. All patients had node-negative disease on CT and PET/CT, and none had a history of other malignancies or had previously received chemotherapy or radiotherapy. At each of two time points, roughly 5.7 milliliters of peripheral venous blood were collected into EDTA tubes. PBMCs were isolated by Ficoll-Paque Plus density-gradient centrifugation. Right after collection, samples were placed at -80 degrees C and kept there until analysis. Two rounds of multiplex PCR were performed to amplify the TCR beta CDR3 region from genomic DNA. In the first PCR round, primers specific to each TRBV and TRBJ gene were used, and the primer sequences were filed in Chinese patent CN105087789A. Universal primers were used in the second PCR round. The Roche High Pure PCR Template Preparation Kit was used to extract genomic DNA from the frozen PBMCs. Libraries were sequenced paired-end with 151 bp reads on an Illumina HiSeq 3000. The published analysis was carried out like this. CutAdapt was used to discard raw reads that did not contain the multiplex PCR primer sequences. PEAR was used to merge high-quality paired reads into contigs. TRB V, D and J gene segments were assigned to each contig with MiXCR by alignment to reference sequences. To remove sequencing errors, CDR3 sequences were clustered according to base quality and sequence similarity. Shannon entropy, normalized by the natural log of the productive TCR sequence number, served as the measure of diversity. Clonality was defined as one minus Shannon entropy divided by the natural log of the number of unique clonotypes. Using the Youden index from ROC curves, the researchers picked the repertoire-metric cut-offs for progression-free survival, and all analyses were carried out in R 3.5.3. TCRdb passed the public sequencing reads through fastp at Q25 and MiXCR, retaining productive beta sequences. One record per CDR3 amino acid sequence lists the most common genes and DNA. The V and J calls, along with clone size, are taken from TCRdb and not from the paper's own processing. The sample data list about 14,000 distinct CDR3 sequences, and around a quarter of these were observed just once. The ten largest clonotypes hold about a tenth of the sample.

V lost 4 bases and J lost 5 bases; the stretch between them is 21 bases long. Including cysteine and phenylalanine, the CDR3 has 16 amino acids. Only CDR3 DNA is held: 48 bases, read in frame from base 1. The germline V gene (reference sequence) gives CDR1 as SGHKS and CDR2 as YYEKEE. This receptor was taken from a donor older than 45 with non-small cell lung cancer. The sample in question was PBMCs, obtained before or after stereotactic body radiation therapy (not recorded which). The rearranged chain carries TRBV5-5 and TRBJ2-5, and possibly TRBD1, on 7 matching bases. At the DNA level, the sequence is TGTGCCAGCAGCCTGTTAACAGGGGCGGGACGCGAGACCCAGTACTTC. Its translation reads: CASSLLTGAGRETQYF.